These T cell receptor beta chains were read from a single sample in a study of response to subunit inactivated influenza vaccine. MiXCR was run by TCRdb on the RT-PCR reads, yielding one entry per CDR3 protein. Of hundreds of thousands of distinct CDR3 sequences in the sample, roughly 15% were seen once. Sequencing used PBMCs from blood, obtained around 15 days before vaccination. These receptors were obtained from a man between 45 and 60 years old who received an inactivated influenza vaccine. CDR3s include the opening cysteine and the closing phenylalanine or tryptophan. Each record gives: CDR3 length, D gene, V gene, clone size, J gene, CDR3 protein, CDR3 DNA. A D gene is named only where the DNA matches it firmly. Only part of the rows carry a size: once, few, many, or a class if the clone is expanded.

15	NA	TRBV20-1	NA	TRBJ2-7	CSARDGGKGVNEQYF	TGCAGTGCTAGGGATGGAGGGAAAGGTGTGAACGAGCAGTACTTC
11	TRBD2	TRBV20-1	few	TRBJ2-7	CRMGRGGEQYF	TGCAGGATGGGGCGGGGGGGTGAGCAGTACTTC
13	TRBD1	TRBV10-3	NA	TRBJ2-7	CAISEGSRTGGYF	TGTGCCATCAGTGAGGGGTCTCGGACAGGGGGATACTTC
14	NA	TRBV2	few	TRBJ1-1	CASKPHLSNTEAFF	TGTGCCAGCAAGCCCCATCTGAGTAACACTGAAGCTTTCTTT
15	NA	TRBV5-1	NA	TRBJ2-3	CASSPVSGYTDTQYF	TGCGCCAGCAGCCCTGTGTCGGGATACACAGATACGCAGTATTTT
16	NA	TRBV4-3	many	TRBJ1-4	CASSRSLQGTNEKLFF	TGCGCCAGCAGCCGATCCCTACAAGGCACTAATGAAAAACTGTTTTTT
12	NA	TRBV3-1	NA	TRBJ2-7	CASEGGSYEQYF	TGTGCCAGCGAGGGGGGCTCCTACGAGCAGTACTTC
16	NA	TRBV5-1	NA	TRBJ2-2	CASSLGGAARAGELFF	TGCGCCAGCAGCTTGGGGGGGGCTGCACGGGCCGGGGAGCTGTTTTTT
10	NA	TRBV29-1	few	TRBJ2-2	CSAWTGELFF	TGCAGCGCCTGGACCGGGGAGCTGTTTTTT
14	NA	TRBV21-1	few	TRBJ2-4	CASSRMLAKNIQYF	TGTGCCAGCAGCAGAATGCTAGCCAAAAACATTCAGTACTTC
15	TRBD2	TRBV3-1	NA	TRBJ2-1	CASSQRASGTNEQFF	TGTGCCAGCAGCCAAAGGGCCAGCGGGACCAATGAGCAGTTCTTC
16	TRBD2	TRBV7-2	many	TRBJ2-5	CASSLALAGGQETQYF	TGTGCCAGCAGCTTAGCGCTAGCGGGGGGGCAGGAGACCCAGTACTTC
13	TRBD1	TRBV11-2	few	TRBJ1-1	CASSIDRVREAFF	TGTGCCAGCAGCATCGACAGGGTCCGAGAAGCTTTCTTT
14	NA	TRBV5-6	few	TRBJ2-3	CASCAGAATDTQYF	TGTGCCAGCTGCGCAGGGGCCGCAACAGATACGCAGTATTTT
16	TRBD1	TRBV4-1	NA	TRBJ2-3	CASSPAPGTGIDTQYF	TGCGCCAGCAGCCCCGCGCCCGGGACAGGGATAGATACGCAGTATTTT
15	NA	TRBV24-1	few	TRBJ1-5	CATSLGSDSNQPQHF	TGTGCCACCAGTCTCGGGAGCGACAGCAATCAGCCCCAGCATTTT
12	NA	TRBV9	many	TRBJ2-7	CASSVGGNEQYF	TGTGCCAGCAGCGTAGGAGGCAACGAGCAGTACTTC
16	NA	TRBV25-1	few	TRBJ2-6	CASSELGSSGANVLTF	TGTGCCAGCAGTGAACTAGGGAGCTCTGGGGCCAACGTCCTGACTTTC
13	NA	TRBV3-1	few	TRBJ2-7	CASSPYREHEQYF	TGTGCCAGCAGCCCATACAGGGAACACGAGCAGTACTTC
14	NA	TRBV4-2	NA	TRBJ1-4	CASSPGIWGEKLFF	TGTGCCAGCAGCCCCGGGATTTGGGGGGAAAAACTGTTTTTT
15	NA	TRBV5-1	few	TRBJ1-3	CASSLQGYSGNTIYF	TGCGCCAGCAGCTTGCAGGGATACTCTGGAAACACCATATATTTT
11	NA	TRBV20-1	NA	TRBJ2-7	CSAGTGDRQYF	TGCAGCGCGGGAACAGGGGATAGGCAGTACTTC
15	NA	TRBV5-6	NA	TRBJ2-5	CASSRGLYNEETQYF	TGTGCCAGCAGCAGGGGACTCTACAACGAGGAGACCCAGTACTTC
13	NA	TRBV2	NA	TRBJ2-7	CASSVRRGTEQYF	TGTGCCAGCAGTGTAAGGAGGGGAACCGAGCAGTACTTC
14	NA	TRBV12-3/TRBV12-4	few	TRBJ1-2	CASSLVSTVYGYTF	TGTGCCAGCAGTTTAGTATCGACAGTCTATGGCTACACCTTC
14	NA	TRBV7-8	NA	TRBJ2-2	CASSLIRVAGELFF	TGTGCCAGCAGCTTAATAAGGGTTGCCGGGGAGCTGTTTTTT
15	TRBD1	TRBV4-3	NA	TRBJ2-7	CASSQVGDRGYEQYF	TGCGCCAGCAGCCAAGTGGGCGACAGGGGTTACGAGCAGTACTTC
17	NA	TRBV4-3	NA	TRBJ2-6	CASSQDLMGFGANVLTF	TGCGCCAGCAGCCAAGATCTCATGGGGTTTGGGGCCAACGTCCTGACTTTC
14	NA	TRBV11-2	few	TRBJ2-7	CASSPGGHTYEQYF	TGTGCCAGCAGCCCGGGGGGCCATACCTACGAGCAGTACTTC
15	NA	TRBV18	many	TRBJ1-1	CASSPTISLDTEAFF	TGTGCCAGCTCACCGACCATTTCGTTGGACACTGAAGCTTTCTTT
11	TRBD1	TRBV30	NA	TRBJ2-7	CAYEGGDEQYF	TGTGCCTATGAAGGGGGCGACGAGCAGTACTTC
16	NA	TRBV19	NA	TRBJ1-1	CASSSVSGALNTEAFF	TGTGCCAGTAGTAGCGTGTCAGGGGCCCTGAACACTGAAGCTTTCTTT
14	TRBD2	TRBV12-5	NA	TRBJ2-1	CASGLSLAGGEQFF	TGTGCTAGTGGTTTATCACTAGCGGGAGGAGAGCAGTTCTTC
15	NA	TRBV7-2	few	TRBJ2-7	CASSLSGGIPYEQYF	TGTGCCAGCAGCTTAAGCGGAGGGATACCCTACGAGCAGTACTTC
18	NA	TRBV12-3/TRBV12-4	many	TRBJ2-5	CASLNRPEGKVFGQTQYF	TGTGCCAGCCTAAACCGACCAGAGGGAAAGGTATTTGGACAGACCCAGTACTTC
15	TRBD1	TRBV20-1	few	TRBJ2-5	CSAIPGQGAPETQYF	TGCAGTGCTATACCGGGACAGGGTGCCCCCGAGACCCAGTACTTC
18	TRBD2	TRBV6-5	NA	TRBJ2-2	CASSYFALTSVGTGELFF	TGTGCCAGCAGTTACTTTGCTCTGACTAGCGTGGGAACCGGGGAGCTGTTTTTT
13	NA	TRBV12-3/TRBV12-4	NA	TRBJ1-2	CASSFRISYGYTF	TGTGCCAGCAGTTTCAGGATCAGCTATGGCTACACCTTC
13	NA	TRBV6-5	few	TRBJ1-1	CASSYQDNTEAFF	TGTGCCAGCAGTTACCAAGACAACACTGAAGCTTTCTTT
15	NA	TRBV7-9	NA	TRBJ1-3	CATSSGIHSGNTIYF	TGTGCCACAAGCTCCGGGATTCACTCTGGAAACACCATATATTTT
15	NA	TRBV28	NA	TRBJ2-1	CASSGEASSYNEQFF	TGTGCCAGCAGTGGGGAGGCGAGCTCCTACAATGAGCAGTTCTTC
16	TRBD2	TRBV6-2/TRBV6-3	few	TRBJ2-1	CASREREGSSYNEQFF	TGTGCCAGCAGGGAGCGGGAGGGGAGCTCCTACAATGAGCAGTTCTTC
14	NA	TRBV5-1	few	TRBJ2-7	CASSRESGPYEQYF	TGCGCCAGCAGCCGGGAGTCGGGTCCCTACGAGCAGTACTTC
15	NA	TRBV5-6	NA	TRBJ2-4	CASSLDWGAKNIQYF	TGTGCCAGCAGCTTGGATTGGGGAGCCAAAAACATTCAGTACTTC
14	TRBD2	TRBV20-1	few	TRBJ2-5	CSASRGRVGETQYF	TGCAGTGCTAGTCGTGGGAGGGTGGGAGAGACCCAGTACTTC
18	TRBD2	TRBV5-1	NA	TRBJ2-7	CASSVIPQLAGTSYEQYF	TGCGCCAGCAGCGTTATCCCTCAACTAGCGGGGACCTCCTACGAGCAGTACTTC
14	TRBD2	TRBV5-1	many	TRBJ2-2	CASSLLAGTGELFF	TGTGCCAGCAGTTTGTTAGCGGGGACCGGGGAGCTGTTTTTT
12	NA	TRBV6-2/TRBV6-3	NA	TRBJ1-1	CASDGGGTEAFF	TGTGCCAGCGACGGGGGGGGTACTGAAGCTTTCTTT
12	NA	TRBV20-1	few	TRBJ2-1	CSARRQYNEQFF	TGCAGTGCTAGGCGACAGTACAATGAGCAGTTCTTC
14	NA	TRBV3-1	few	TRBJ1-5	CASSQGWANQPQHF	TGTGCCAGCAGCCAAGGGTGGGCGAATCAGCCCCAGCATTTT